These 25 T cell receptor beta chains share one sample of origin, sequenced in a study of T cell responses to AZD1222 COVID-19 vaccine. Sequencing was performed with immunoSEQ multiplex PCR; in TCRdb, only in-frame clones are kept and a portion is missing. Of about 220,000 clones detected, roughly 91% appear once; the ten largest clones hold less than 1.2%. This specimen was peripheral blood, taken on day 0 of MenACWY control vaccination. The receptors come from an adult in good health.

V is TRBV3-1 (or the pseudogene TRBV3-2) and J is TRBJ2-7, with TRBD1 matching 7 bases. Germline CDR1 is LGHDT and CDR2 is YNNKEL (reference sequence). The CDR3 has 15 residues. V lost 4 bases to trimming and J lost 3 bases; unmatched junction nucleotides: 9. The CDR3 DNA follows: TGTGCCAGCAGCCGATACCGGGACAGCTTCTACGAGCAGTACTTC. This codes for CASSRYRDSFYEQYF.

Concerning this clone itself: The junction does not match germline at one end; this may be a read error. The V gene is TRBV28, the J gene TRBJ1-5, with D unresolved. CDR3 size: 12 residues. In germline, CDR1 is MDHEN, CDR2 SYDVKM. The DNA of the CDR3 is TGCCTAGTGGGCGCGGTACCTCAGCCCCAGCATTTT. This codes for CLVGAVPQPQHF.

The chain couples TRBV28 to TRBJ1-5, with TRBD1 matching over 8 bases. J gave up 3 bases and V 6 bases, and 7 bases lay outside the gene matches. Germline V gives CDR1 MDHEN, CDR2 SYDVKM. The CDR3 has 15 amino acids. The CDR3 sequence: CASRPDRGPNQPQHF. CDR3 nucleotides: TGTGCCAGCAGGCCCGACAGGGGCCCCAATCAGCCCCAGCATTTT.

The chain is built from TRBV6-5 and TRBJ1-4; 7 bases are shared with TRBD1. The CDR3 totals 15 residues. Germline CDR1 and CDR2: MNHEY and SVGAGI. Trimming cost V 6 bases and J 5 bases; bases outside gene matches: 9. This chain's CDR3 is CASRMPGQQNEKLFF. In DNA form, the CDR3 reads TGTGCCAGCAGGATGCCGGGACAGCAAAATGAAAAACTGTTTTTT.

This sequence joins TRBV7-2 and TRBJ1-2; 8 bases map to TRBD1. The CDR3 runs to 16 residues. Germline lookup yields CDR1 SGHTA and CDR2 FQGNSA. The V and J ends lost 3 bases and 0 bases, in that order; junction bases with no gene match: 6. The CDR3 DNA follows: TGTGCCAGCAGCTTGGGCAGGGGGCTTTCTAACTATGGCTACACCTTC. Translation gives CASSLGRGLSNYGYTF.

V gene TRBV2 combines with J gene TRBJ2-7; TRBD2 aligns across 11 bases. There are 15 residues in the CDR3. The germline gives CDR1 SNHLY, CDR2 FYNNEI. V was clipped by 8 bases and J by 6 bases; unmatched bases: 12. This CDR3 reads CASYNLAGGRAEQYF. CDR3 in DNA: TGTGCCAGCTACAACTTAGCGGGGGGGCGGGCCGAGCAGTACTTC.

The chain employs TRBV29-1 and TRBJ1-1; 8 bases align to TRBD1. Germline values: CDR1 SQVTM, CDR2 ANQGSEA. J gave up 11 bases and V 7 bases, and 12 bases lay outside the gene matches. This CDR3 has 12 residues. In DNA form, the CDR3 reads TGCAGCGCCGCTCAGGGGGCAGGATTTGCTTTCTTT. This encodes CSAAQGAGFAFF.

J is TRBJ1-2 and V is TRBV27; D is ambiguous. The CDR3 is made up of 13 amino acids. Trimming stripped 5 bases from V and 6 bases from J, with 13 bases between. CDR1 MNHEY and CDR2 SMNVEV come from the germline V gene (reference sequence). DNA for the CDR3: TGTGCCAGCAGTCACCCATCTTCGGATGGCTACACCTTC. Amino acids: CASSHPSSDGYTF.

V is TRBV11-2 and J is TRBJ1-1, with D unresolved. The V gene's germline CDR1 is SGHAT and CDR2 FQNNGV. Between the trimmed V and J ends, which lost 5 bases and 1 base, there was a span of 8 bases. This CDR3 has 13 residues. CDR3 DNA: TGTGCCAGCAGCCTAGCAGAGAACACTGAAGCTTTCTTT. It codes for CASSLAENTEAFF.

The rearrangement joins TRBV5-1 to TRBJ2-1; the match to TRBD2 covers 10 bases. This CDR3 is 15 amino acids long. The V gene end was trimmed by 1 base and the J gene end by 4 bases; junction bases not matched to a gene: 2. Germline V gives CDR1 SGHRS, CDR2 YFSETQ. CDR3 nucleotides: TGCGCCAGCAGCTTGCCTAGCGGGGGATACAATGAGCAGTTCTTC. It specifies CASSLPSGGYNEQFF. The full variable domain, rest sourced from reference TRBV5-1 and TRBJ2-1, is KAGVTQTPRYLIKTRGQQVTLSCSPISGHRSVSWYQQTPGQGLQFLFEYFSETQRNKGNFPGRFSGRQFSNSRSEMNVSTLELGDSALYLCASSLPSGGYNEQFFGPGTRLTVL.

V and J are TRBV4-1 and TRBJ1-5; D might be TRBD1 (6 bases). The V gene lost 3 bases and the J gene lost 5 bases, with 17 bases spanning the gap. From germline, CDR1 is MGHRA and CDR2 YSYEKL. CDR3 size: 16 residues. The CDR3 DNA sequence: TGCGCCAGCAGCCAGGGGGCAGGGACCCTATATCAGCCCCAGCATTTT. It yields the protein CASSQGAGTLYQPQHF.

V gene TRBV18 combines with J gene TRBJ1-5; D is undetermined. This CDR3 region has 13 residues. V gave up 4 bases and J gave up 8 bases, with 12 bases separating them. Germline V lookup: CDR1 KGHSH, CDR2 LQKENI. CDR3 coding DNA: TGTGCCAGCTCACGAGAATACTTGGAGCCCCAGCATTTT. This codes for CASSREYLEPQHF.

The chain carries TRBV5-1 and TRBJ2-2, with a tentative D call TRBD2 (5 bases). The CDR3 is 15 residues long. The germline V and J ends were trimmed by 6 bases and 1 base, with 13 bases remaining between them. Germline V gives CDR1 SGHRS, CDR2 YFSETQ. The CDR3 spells CASTPYRENTGELFF. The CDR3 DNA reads TGCGCCAGCACGCCCTACCGGGAGAACACCGGGGAGCTGTTTTTT.

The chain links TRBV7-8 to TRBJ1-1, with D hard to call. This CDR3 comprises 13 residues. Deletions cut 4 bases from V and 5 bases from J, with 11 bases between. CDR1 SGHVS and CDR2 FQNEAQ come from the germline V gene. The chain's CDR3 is CASSYRLGTEAFF. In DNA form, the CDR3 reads TGTGCCAGCAGCTACCGACTGGGGACTGAAGCTTTCTTT.

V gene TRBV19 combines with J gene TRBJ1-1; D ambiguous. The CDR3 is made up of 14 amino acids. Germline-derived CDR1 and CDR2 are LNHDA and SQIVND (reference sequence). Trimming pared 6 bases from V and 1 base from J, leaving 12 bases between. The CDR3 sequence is CASSLGLRNTEAFF. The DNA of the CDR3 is TGTGCCAGTAGCCTAGGACTTAGGAACACTGAAGCTTTCTTT. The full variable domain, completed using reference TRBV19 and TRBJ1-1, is DGGITQSPKYLFRKEGQNVTLSCEQNLNHDAMYWYRQDPGQGLRLIYYSQIVNDFQKGDIAEGYSVSREKKESFPLTVTSAQKNPTAFYLCASSLGLRNTEAFFGQGTRLTVV.

CDR3 DNA sequence: TGTGCCAGCATTCCAGGGGATAGGGCGGCCACTGAAGCTTTCTTT. As protein: CASIPGDRAATEAFF. The rearrangement links TRBV28 to TRBJ1-1; D might be TRBD1 (6 bases). Trimming took off 7 bases at V and 4 bases at J, with 19 bases between the two ends. The CDR3 consists of 15 residues. Germline V lookup: CDR1 MDHEN, CDR2 SYDVKM. The full variable domain, its missing parts supplied by reference TRBV28 and TRBJ1-1, is DVKVTQSSRYLVKRTGEKVFLECVQDMDHENMFWYRQDPGLGLRLIYFSYDVKMKEKGDIPEGYSVSREKKERFSLILESASTNQTSMYLCASIPGDRAATEAFFGQGTRLTVV.

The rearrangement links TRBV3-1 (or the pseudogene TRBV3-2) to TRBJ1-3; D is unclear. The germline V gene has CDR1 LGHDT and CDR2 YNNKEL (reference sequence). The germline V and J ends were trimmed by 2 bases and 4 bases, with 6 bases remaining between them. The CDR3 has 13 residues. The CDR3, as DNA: TGTGCCAGCAGCCAACAACAGGGAAACACCATATATTTT. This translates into CASSQQQGNTIYF.

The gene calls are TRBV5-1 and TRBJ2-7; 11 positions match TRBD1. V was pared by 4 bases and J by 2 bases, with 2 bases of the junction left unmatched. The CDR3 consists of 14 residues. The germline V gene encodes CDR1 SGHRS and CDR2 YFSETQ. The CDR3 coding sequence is TGCGCCAGCAGCGCGGGACAGGGGGCCTACGAGCAGTACTTC. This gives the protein CASSAGQGAYEQYF.

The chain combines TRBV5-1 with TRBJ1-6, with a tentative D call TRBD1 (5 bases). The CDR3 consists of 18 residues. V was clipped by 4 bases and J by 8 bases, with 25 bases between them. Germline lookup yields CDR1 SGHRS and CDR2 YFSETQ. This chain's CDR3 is CASSRARATLGGDSPLHF. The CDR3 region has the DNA TGCGCCAGCAGCAGGGCCAGGGCCACCCTTGGGGGTGATTCACCCCTCCACTTT. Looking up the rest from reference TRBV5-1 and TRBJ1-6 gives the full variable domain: KAGVTQTPRYLIKTRGQQVTLSCSPISGHRSVSWYQQTPGQGLQFLFEYFSETQRNKGNFPGRFSGRQFSNSRSEMNVSTLELGDSALYLCASSRARATLGGDSPLHFGNGTRLTVT.

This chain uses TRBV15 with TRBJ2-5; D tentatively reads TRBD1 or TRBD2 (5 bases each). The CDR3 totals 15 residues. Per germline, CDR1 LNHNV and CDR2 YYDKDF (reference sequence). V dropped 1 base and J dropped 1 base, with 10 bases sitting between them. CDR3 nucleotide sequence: TGTGCCACCAGCAGAGTGGGGACGGGCCAAGAGACCCAGTACTTC. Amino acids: CATSRVGTGQETQYF.

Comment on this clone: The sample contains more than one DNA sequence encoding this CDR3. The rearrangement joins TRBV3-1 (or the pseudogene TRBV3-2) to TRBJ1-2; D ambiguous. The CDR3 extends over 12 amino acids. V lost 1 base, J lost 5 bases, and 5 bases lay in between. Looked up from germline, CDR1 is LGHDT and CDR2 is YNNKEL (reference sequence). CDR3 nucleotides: TGTGCCAGCAGCCAAGGAGGATATGGCTACACCTTC. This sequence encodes CASSQGGYGYTF.

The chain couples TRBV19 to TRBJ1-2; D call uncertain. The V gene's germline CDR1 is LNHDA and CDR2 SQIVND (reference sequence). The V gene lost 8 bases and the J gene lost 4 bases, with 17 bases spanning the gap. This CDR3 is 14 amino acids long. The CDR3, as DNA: TGTGCCAGTGCGGCGGACGGAGTTTTCTATGGCTACACCTTC. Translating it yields CASAADGVFYGYTF.

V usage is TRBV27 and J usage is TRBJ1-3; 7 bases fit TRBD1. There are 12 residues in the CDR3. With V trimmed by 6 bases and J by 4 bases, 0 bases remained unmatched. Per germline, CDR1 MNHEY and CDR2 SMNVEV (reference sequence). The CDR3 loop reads CASRTGGNTIYF. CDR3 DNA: TGTGCCAGCAGGACAGGGGGAAACACCATATATTTT.

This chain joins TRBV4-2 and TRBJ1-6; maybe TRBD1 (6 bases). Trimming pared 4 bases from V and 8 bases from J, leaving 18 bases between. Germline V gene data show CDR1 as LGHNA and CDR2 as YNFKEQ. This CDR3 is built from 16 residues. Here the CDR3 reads CASSLGRGEEDSPLHF. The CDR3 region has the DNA TGTGCCAGCAGCCTCGGAAGGGGGGAAGAGGATTCACCCCTCCACTTT.

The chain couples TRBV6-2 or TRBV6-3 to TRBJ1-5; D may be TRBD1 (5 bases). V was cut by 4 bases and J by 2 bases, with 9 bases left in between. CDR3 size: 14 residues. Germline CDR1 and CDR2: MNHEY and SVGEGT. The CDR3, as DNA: TGTGCCAGCAGTTTGTGGGGGGGCAATCAGCCCCAGCATTTT. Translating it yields CASSLWGGNQPQHF.